Listed here are 2 T cell receptor beta chains from one sample, sequenced in a study of memory CD4+ T cells and cytomegalovirus serostatus. The sort gate was single viable CD3+CD4+CD8-CD45RO+ cells for memory CD4+ T cells. Data came from immunoSEQ multiplex PCR; TCRdb stores just in-frame clones and leaves some out. The sample gives 28,000 or so clones, about 75% of which show up once; roughly 0.98% is in the top ten. The material sequenced was memory CD4+ T cells from blood. The source is an adult in good health and CMV-seronegative.

This chain links TRBV2 with TRBJ1-5; a possible D gene is TRBD1 (6 bases). The CDR3 is made up of 15 amino acids. Germline V lookup: CDR1 SNHLY, CDR2 FYNNEI. V was pared by 5 bases and J by 6 bases, with 17 bases between. CDR3 bases: TGTGCCAGCAGTCCTCAGGGGATCGGAAGTCAGCCCCAGCATTTT. As protein: CASSPQGIGSQPQHF.

This clone was counted only a few times. J is TRBJ2-3 and V is TRBV6-6; 10 bases are a match to TRBD2. CDR3 length equals 14 residues. V shed 8 bases and J 4 bases; nucleotides not matched to a gene: 6. CDR1 and CDR2 (germline): MNHNY, SVGAGI (reference sequence). The CDR3 bases are TGTGCCAGCTTTGCTAGCGGGAGCTCAGATACGCAGTATTTT. It yields the protein CASFASGSSDTQYF.